This passage covers 18 T cell receptor beta chains from one sample sequenced in a study of shared T cell receptors in the human thymus. Data came from immunoSEQ multiplex PCR; TCRdb stores just in-frame clones and leaves some out. Here the sample spans hundreds of thousands of clones, approximately 80% being singletons. Another study also made use of these data, one on human thymus T cells.

The sample comprised thymocytes. These receptors came from a boy younger than two with a congenital heart defect.

This clone showed up just a few times. This chain joins TRBV5-8 and TRBJ2-3, with 9 positions matching TRBD1. This CDR3 contains 19 residues. Trimming at V came to 0 bases and at J to 4 bases, leaving 15 bases not matched to a gene. Per the germline V gene, CDR1 is SGHTS and CDR2 is YDEGEE. CDR3 residues: CASSLEADWGQGQPDTQYF. DNA of the CDR3: TGTGCCAGCAGCTTGGAGGCGGACTGGGGACAGGGCCAACCAGATACGCAGTATTTT.

The rearrangement links TRBV4-2 to TRBJ2-7; D gene ambiguous. Germline V CDR1 and CDR2: LGHNA, YNFKEQ. V lost 1 base, J lost 2 bases, and 21 bases lay in between. This CDR3 comprises 18 residues. The chain's CDR3 is CASSQVLAAPYYAYEQYF. In DNA, the CDR3 is TGTGCCAGCAGCCAAGTGTTGGCAGCACCATACTATGCCTACGAGCAGTACTTC.

V usage is TRBV5-4 and J usage is TRBJ2-3, with 8 bases lining up with TRBD2. The CDR3 consists of 15 residues. The V and J ends lost 4 bases and 1 base, in that order; junction bases with no gene match: 5. The germline V gene encodes CDR1 SGHNT and CDR2 YYREEE (reference sequence). The CDR3 bases are TGTGCCAGCAGCGCGGGACTAGTAGGCACAGATACGCAGTATTTT. Protein: CASSAGLVGTDTQYF.

This clone was counted once. The J gene is TRBJ2-5, the V gene TRBV28; D gene ambiguous. The length of the CDR3 is 13 residues. Germline CDR1 is MDHEN and CDR2 is SYDVKM. The V end lost 5 bases, the J end lost 2 bases, and 9 bases lay between the germline ends. CDR3 in amino acids: CASSLYRQETQYF. The CDR3 region has the DNA TGTGCCAGCAGTCTCTACCGTCAAGAGACCCAGTACTTC.

This sequence joins TRBV11-2 and TRBJ2-7; TRBD1 matches at 7 bases. After removal of 0 bases from V and 3 bases from J, the junction contained 11 bases not matched to a gene. Germline CDR1 is SGHAT and CDR2 is FQNNGV. The CDR3 has 17 residues. The CDR3: CASSLDGGRGGGYEQYF. CDR3 DNA sequence: TGTGCCAGCAGCTTAGATGGGGGCCGAGGGGGCGGCTACGAGCAGTACTTC.

CDR3 in amino acids: CAWSVVSSGSPRGAEQFF. CDR3 coding DNA: TGTGCCTGGAGTGTAGTTAGCAGCGGGAGCCCCCGCGGGGCGGAGCAGTTCTTC. V gene TRBV30 combines with J gene TRBJ2-1, with 8 bases aligning to TRBD2. CDR1 is GTSNPN and CDR2 is SVGIG in the germline V gene (reference sequence). Trimming at V came to 0 bases and at J to 10 bases, leaving 20 bases not matched to a gene. CDR3 length: 18 amino acids.

The J gene is TRBJ2-3, the V gene TRBV29-1, with a tentative D call TRBD2 (6 bases). V was clipped by 4 bases and J by 3 bases, with 17 bases between them. The CDR3 has 15 amino acids. CDR1 is SQVTM, CDR2 ANQGSEA, per germline. In DNA form, the CDR3 reads TGCAGCGTTGGGCGCCCAGGACTACCTACAGATACGCAGTATTTT. Its translation is CSVGRPGLPTDTQYF.

The chain links TRBV27 to TRBJ2-2; a weak D match, TRBD2 (6 bases). V lost 4 bases to trimming and J lost 2 bases, with 8 bases between them. The germline V gene encodes CDR1 MNHEY and CDR2 SMNVEV (reference sequence). CDR3 length equals 14 residues. The CDR3 DNA sequence: TGTGCCAGCAGTTACGGGGGTAACACCGGGGAGCTGTTTTTT. Its translation: CASSYGGNTGELFF.

In this sample, this clone turned up once. This rearrangement joins TRBV4-3 to TRBJ2-7, with D tentatively TRBD2 (6 bases). This CDR3 contains 18 residues. V was shortened by 0 bases and J by 0 bases, with 18 bases between the two germline ends. CDR1 is LGHNA and CDR2 is YSLEER in the germline V gene. The chain's CDR3 is CASSQDKRRGGVSYEQYF. The CDR3 DNA reads as TGCGCCAGCAGCCAAGATAAGCGGCGGGGAGGCGTCTCCTACGAGCAGTACTTC.

The chain has TRBV7-9 and TRBJ1-2, with 8 bases matching TRBD1. Per germline, CDR1 SEHNR and CDR2 FQNEAQ (reference sequence). The CDR3 spans 19 residues. V shed 1 base and J 0 bases; nucleotides not matched to a gene: 13. The CDR3 protein is CASSLDSLIRQGTNYGYTF. The CDR3 DNA sequence: TGTGCCAGCAGCTTAGATTCCCTGATCCGACAGGGGACTAACTATGGCTACACCTTC.

The rearrangement uses TRBV6-5 and TRBJ2-1; no clear D gene. V dropped 6 bases and J dropped 15 bases, with 18 bases sitting between them. The germline CDR1 and CDR2 sequences are MNHEY and SVGAGI. This CDR3 contains 12 residues. CDR3 DNA sequence: TGTGCCAGCAGCCACCACGGCGGATACCCGTTCTTC. Translating gives CASSHHGGYPFF.

This chain uses TRBV11-3 with TRBJ1-1; no firm D call. V shed 7 bases and J shed 10 bases, with 10 bases lying between them. CDR1 and CDR2 from the germline V gene are SGHNT and YENEEA. The CDR3 is made up of 10 amino acids. The CDR3 here is CASTSRRAFF. The DNA of the CDR3 is TGTGCCAGCACCTCGCGTCGAGCTTTCTTT. Full variable domain (rest looked up from reference TRBV11-3 and TRBJ1-1): EAGVVQSPRYKIIEKKQPVAFWCNPISGHNTLYWYLQNLGQGPELLIRYENEEAVDDSQLPKDRFSAERLKGVDSTLKIQPAELGDSAVYLCASTSRRAFFGQGTRLTVV.

CDR3 loop: CASSLSHTASGIYNEQFF. The CDR3 DNA follows: TGTGCCAGCAGCTTGTCCCACACCGCGAGCGGGATTTACAATGAGCAGTTCTTC. The genes are TRBV7-9 and TRBJ2-1; 7 nucleotides line up with TRBD2. The germline V gene has CDR1 SEHNR and CDR2 FQNEAQ (reference sequence). This CDR3 is 18 amino acids long. Trimming removed 3 bases from V and 4 bases from J; junction bases left unmatched: 15. Variable domain in full (rest from reference TRBV7-9 and TRBJ2-1): DTGVSQNPRHKITKRGQNVTFRCDPISEHNRLYWYRQTLGQGPEFLTYFQNEAQLEKSRLLSDRFSAERPKGSFSTLEIQRTEQGDSAMYLCASSLSHTASGIYNEQFFGPGTRLTVL.

This chain joins TRBV12-1 and TRBJ2-7; the table's D call TRBD1 went unverified against the DNA. TRBV12-1 is assigned pseudogene status. The CDR3 has 12 residues. CDR3 protein: CASSFAPYEQYF. CDR3 bases: TGTGCCAGCAGCTTTGCCCCATACGAGCAGTACTTC.

This clone was observed a few times. This chain connects TRBV10-2 to TRBJ2-7; 7 bases match TRBD1. Germline V CDR1 and CDR2: WSHSY, SAAADI. V lost 0 bases and J lost 2; bases outside the gene matches: 7. The CDR3 sequence is 16 residues long. The CDR3 nucleotides read TGCGCCAGCAGTGAGTCGATTGGACAGGTAACCTACGAGCAGTACTTC. Protein product: CASSESIGQVTYEQYF.

Only one count was recorded for this clone. The rearrangement links TRBV20-1 to TRBJ2-1; D gene ambiguous. V dropped 6 bases and J dropped 6 bases, with 6 bases sitting between them. The V gene's germline CDR1 is DFQATT and CDR2 SNEGSKA (reference sequence). CDR3 length: 10 residues. CDR3 sequence (DNA): TGCAGTGCCTACCGCAATGAGCAGTTCTTC. Translation: CSAYRNEQFF.

This rearrangement joins TRBV11-2 to TRBJ2-1, with a tentative D call TRBD1 (5 bases). The length of the CDR3 is 19 residues. The V and J ends lost 1 base and 1 base respectively, with 20 bases between them. The germline gives CDR1 SGHAT, CDR2 FQNNGV. CDR3 DNA sequence: TGTGCCAGCAGCTTAGCCAAATATGTACAGGATAAATCCTACAATGAGCAGTTCTTC. The encoded protein is CASSLAKYVQDKSYNEQFF.

The chain uses TRBV7-8 and TRBJ2-1; D is possibly TRBD2 (6 bases). The germline CDR1 and CDR2 sequences are SGHVS and FQNEAQ. The CDR3 sequence is 17 residues long. The V end lost 5 bases, the J end lost 8 bases, and 25 bases lay between the germline ends. The CDR3 DNA follows: TGTGCCAGCAGCCCCCCCCTGGCGGGACTCATTGGGGATGAGCAGTTCTTC. The encoded protein is CASSPPLAGLIGDEQFF.